The following is a TCR beta chain sequence with its context. Its antigen is not identified. The data belong to a study of cytomegalovirus exposure and HLA in healthy donors. Findings and caveats of the study: Further analysis was carried out later, and it showed several of the most significant clusters appearing linked to common viral pathogens.

Primers: 60 Vbeta forward and 13 Jbeta reverse. The data were produced by immunoSEQ multiplex PCR, yet TCRdb's version contains in-frame clones alone and is incomplete. The sample consists of 140,000 or so clones, about two thirds of them appearing once. CDR1 SGHTA and CDR2 FQGNSA come from the germline V gene. Trimming cost V 3 bases and J 10 bases, with 13 bases left between them. This CDR3 spans 12 amino acids. The J gene is TRBJ2-7, the V gene TRBV7-2; possibly TRBD1 for D (5 bases). The sequenced material came from PBMCs. This TCR derives from a man aged 35-49 years in good health and CMV-seronegative. In nucleotides, the CDR3 is TGTGCCAGCAGCTTTTTGATACAGGAACAGTACTTC. Translated: CASSFLIQEQYF.